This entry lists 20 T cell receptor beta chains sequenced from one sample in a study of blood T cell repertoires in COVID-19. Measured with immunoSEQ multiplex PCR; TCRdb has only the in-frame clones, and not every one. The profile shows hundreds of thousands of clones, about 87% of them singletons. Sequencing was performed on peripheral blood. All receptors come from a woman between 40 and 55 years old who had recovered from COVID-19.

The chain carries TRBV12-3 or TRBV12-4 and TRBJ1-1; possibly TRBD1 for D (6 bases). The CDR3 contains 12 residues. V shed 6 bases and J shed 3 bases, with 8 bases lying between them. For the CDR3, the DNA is TGTGCCAGCAGCTACAGGGACACTGAAGCTTTCTTT. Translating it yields CASSYRDTEAFF.

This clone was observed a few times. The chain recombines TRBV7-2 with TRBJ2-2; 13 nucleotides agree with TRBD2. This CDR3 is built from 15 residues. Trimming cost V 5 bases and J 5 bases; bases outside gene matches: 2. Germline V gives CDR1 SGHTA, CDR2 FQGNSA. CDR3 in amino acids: CASSPGLAGTGELFF. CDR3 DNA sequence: TGTGCCAGCAGCCCGGGACTAGCGGGGACCGGGGAGCTGTTTTTT.

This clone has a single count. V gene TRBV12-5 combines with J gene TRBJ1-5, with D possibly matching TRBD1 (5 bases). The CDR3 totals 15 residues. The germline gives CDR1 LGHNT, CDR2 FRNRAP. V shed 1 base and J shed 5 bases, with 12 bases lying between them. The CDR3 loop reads CASGLGGEGYQPQHF. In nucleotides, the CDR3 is TGTGCTAGTGGTTTGGGTGGGGAGGGGTATCAGCCCCAGCATTTT.

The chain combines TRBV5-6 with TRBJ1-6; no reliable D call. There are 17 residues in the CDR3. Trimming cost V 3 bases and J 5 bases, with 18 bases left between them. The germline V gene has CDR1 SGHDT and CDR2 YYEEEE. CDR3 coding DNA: TGTGCCAGCAGCTACCTCCGGGCCCGGGGAGATAATTCACCCCTCCACTTT. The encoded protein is CASSYLRARGDNSPLHF. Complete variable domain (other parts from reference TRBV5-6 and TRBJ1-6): DAGVTQSPTHLIKTRGQQVTLRCSPKSGHDTVSWYQQALGQGPQFIFQYYEEEERQRGNFPDRFSGHQFPNYSSELNVNALLLGDSALYLCASSYLRARGDNSPLHFGNGTRLTVT.

CDR3 in amino acids: CASREGSGNTIYF. The CDR3 bases are TGTGCCAGCAGAGAGGGATCTGGAAACACCATATATTTT. V is TRBV2 and J is TRBJ1-3; no clear D gene. This CDR3 is built from 13 residues. Per germline, CDR1 SNHLY and CDR2 FYNNEI. Trimming removed 6 bases from V and 1 base from J, with 7 bases in between.

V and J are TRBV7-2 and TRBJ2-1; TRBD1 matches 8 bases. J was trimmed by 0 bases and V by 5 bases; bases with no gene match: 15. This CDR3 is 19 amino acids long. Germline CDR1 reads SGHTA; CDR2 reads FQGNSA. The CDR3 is CASSRRQGTPTSSYNEQFF. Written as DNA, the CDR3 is TGTGCCAGCAGCAGACGACAGGGGACCCCCACCAGCTCCTACAATGAGCAGTTCTTC.

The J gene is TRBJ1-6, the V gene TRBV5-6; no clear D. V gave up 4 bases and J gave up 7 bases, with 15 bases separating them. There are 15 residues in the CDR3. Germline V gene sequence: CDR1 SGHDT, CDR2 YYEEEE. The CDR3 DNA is TGTGCCAGCAGCCCTCGGACGGGAGGCAATTCACCCCTCCACTTT. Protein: CASSPRTGGNSPLHF. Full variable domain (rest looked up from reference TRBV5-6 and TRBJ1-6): DAGVTQSPTHLIKTRGQQVTLRCSPKSGHDTVSWYQQALGQGPQFIFQYYEEEERQRGNFPDRFSGHQFPNYSSELNVNALLLGDSALYLCASSPRTGGNSPLHFGNGTRLTVT.

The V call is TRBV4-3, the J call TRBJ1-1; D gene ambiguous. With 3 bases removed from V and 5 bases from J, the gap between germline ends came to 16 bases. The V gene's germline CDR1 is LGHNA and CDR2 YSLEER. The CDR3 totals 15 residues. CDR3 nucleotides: TGCGCCAGCAGCCAGATAGAGGACCGAGGGACTGAAGCTTTCTTT. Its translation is CASSQIEDRGTEAFF.

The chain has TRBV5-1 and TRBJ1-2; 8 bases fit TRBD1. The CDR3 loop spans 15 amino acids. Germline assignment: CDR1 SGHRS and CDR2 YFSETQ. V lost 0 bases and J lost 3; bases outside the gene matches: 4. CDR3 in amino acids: CASSLGQGLYYGYTF. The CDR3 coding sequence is TGCGCCAGCAGCTTGGGACAGGGGTTGTACTATGGCTACACCTTC.

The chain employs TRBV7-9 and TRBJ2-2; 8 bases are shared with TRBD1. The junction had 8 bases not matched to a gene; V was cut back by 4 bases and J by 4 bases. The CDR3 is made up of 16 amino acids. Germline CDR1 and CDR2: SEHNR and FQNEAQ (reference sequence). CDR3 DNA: TGTGCCAGCAGCTCCGCCGGGACAGGTGCCACCGGGGAGCTGTTTTTT. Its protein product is CASSSAGTGATGELFF.

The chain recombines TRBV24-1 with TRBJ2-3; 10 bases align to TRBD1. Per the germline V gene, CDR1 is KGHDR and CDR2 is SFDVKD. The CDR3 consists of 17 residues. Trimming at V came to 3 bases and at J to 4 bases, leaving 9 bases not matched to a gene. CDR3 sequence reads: CATSDPFGGTGADTQYF. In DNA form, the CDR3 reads TGTGCCACCAGTGATCCTTTCGGAGGGACAGGGGCAGATACGCAGTATTTT.

CDR3 in amino acids: CASSPGTGANQPQHF. As DNA, the CDR3 is TGTGCCAGCAGCCCCGGGACAGGGGCTAATCAGCCCCAGCATTTT. The V gene is TRBV7-6, the J gene TRBJ1-5; 10 nucleotides match TRBD1. The V gene's germline CDR1 is SGHVS and CDR2 FNYEAQ. V lost 5 bases to trimming and J lost 4 bases; unmatched junction nucleotides: 5. The CDR3 sequence is 15 residues long.

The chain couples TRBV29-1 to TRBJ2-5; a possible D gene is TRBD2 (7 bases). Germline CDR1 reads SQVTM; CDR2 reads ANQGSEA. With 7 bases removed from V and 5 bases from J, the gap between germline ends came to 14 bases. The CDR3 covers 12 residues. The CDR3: CSALGGEETQYF. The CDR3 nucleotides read TGCAGCGCCCTAGGGGGGGAGGAGACCCAGTACTTC. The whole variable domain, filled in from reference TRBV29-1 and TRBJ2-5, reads SAVISQKPSRDICQRGTSLTIQCQVDSQVTMMFWYRQQPGQSLTLIATANQGSEATYESGFVIDKFPISRPNLTFSTLTVSNMSPEDSSIYLCSALGGEETQYFGPGTRLLVL.

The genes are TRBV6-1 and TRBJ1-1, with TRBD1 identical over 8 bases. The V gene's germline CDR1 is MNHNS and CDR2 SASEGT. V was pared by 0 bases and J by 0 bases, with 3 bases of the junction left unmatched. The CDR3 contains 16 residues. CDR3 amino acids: CASSEAPGGMNTEAFF. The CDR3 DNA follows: TGTGCCAGCAGTGAAGCGCCAGGGGGCATGAACACTGAAGCTTTCTTT.

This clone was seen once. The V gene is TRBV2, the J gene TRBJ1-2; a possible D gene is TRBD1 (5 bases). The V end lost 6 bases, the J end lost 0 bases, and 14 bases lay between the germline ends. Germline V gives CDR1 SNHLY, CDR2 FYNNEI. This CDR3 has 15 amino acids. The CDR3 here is CASSFTGRTNYGYTF. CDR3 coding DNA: TGTGCCAGCAGCTTTACAGGCCGCACTAACTATGGCTACACCTTC.

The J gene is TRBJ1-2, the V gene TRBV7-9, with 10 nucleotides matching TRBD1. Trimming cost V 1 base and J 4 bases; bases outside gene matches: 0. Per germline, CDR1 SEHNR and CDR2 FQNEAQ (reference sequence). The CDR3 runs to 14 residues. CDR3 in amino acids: CASSLGTGGYGYTF. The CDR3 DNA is TGTGCCAGCAGCTTAGGGACAGGGGGCTATGGCTACACCTTC.

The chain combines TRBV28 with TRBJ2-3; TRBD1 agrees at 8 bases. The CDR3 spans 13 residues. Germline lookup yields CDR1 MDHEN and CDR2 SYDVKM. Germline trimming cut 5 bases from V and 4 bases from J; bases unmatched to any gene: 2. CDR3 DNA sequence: TGTGCCAGCAGTCCACAGGGGGCAGATACGCAGTATTTT. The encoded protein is CASSPQGADTQYF.

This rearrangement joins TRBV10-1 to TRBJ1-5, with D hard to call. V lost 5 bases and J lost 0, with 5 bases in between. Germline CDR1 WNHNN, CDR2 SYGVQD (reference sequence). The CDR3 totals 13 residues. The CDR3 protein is CASSSHSNQPQHF. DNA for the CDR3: TGCGCCAGCAGTTCCCATAGCAATCAGCCCCAGCATTTT.

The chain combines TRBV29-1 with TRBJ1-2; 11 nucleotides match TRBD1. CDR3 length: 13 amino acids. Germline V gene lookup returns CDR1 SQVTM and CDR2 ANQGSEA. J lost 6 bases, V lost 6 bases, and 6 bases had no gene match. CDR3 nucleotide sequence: TGCAGCGTGCACAAGGGACAGGGGGATGGCTACACCTTC. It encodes CSVHKGQGDGYTF. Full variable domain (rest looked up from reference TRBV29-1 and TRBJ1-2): SAVISQKPSRDICQRGTSLTIQCQVDSQVTMMFWYRQQPGQSLTLIATANQGSEATYESGFVIDKFPISRPNLTFSTLTVSNMSPEDSSIYLCSVHKGQGDGYTFGSGTRLTVV.

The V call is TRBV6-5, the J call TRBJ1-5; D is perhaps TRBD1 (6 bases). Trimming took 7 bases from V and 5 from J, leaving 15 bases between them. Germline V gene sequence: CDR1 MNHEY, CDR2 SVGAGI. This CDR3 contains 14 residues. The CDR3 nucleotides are TGTGCCAGCACCCTAGGGGGGGGGTATCAGCCCCAGCATTTT. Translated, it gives CASTLGGGYQPQHF.